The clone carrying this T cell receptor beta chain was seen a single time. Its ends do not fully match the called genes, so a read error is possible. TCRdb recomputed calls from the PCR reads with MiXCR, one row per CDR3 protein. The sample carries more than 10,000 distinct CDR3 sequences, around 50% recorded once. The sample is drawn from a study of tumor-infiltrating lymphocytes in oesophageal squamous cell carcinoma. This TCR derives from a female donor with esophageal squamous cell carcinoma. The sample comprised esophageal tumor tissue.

The CDR3 loop is CVSSLARGGGETQYF. In nucleotides, the CDR3 is TGTGTCAGCAGCTTAGCCAGGGGTGGTGGAGAGACCCAGTACTTC. The chain couples TRBV7-8 to TRBJ2-5; perhaps TRBD1 as D (6 bases). Germline CDR1 is SGHVS and CDR2 is FQNEAQ. The CDR3 is made up of 15 amino acids.